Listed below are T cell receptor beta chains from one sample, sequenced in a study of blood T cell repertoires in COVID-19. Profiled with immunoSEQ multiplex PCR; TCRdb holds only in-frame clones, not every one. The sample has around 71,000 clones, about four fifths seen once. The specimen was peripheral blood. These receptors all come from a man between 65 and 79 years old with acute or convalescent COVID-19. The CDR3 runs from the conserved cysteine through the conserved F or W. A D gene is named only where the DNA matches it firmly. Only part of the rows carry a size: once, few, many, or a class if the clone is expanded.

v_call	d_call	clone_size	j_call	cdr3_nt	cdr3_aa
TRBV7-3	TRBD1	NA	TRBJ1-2	TGTGCCAGCAGCGTAGACGCTAGGACAGGAAACTATGGCTACACCTTC	CASSVDARTGNYGYTF
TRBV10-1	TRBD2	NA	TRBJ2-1	TGCGCCAGCAGTGAGAGCGGGAGAGTGAATGAGCAGTTCTTC	CASSESGRVNEQFF
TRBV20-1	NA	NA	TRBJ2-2	TGCAGTGCTAGTTCAGGGACGAACACCGGGGAGCTGTTTTTT	CSASSGTNTGELFF
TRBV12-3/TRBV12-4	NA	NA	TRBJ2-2	TGTGCCAGCAGTTTAGAGGGGGTCGGGGAGCTGTTTTTT	CASSLEGVGELFF
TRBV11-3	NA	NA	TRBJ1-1	TGTGCCAGCAGCTTACGGAGGGGTACTGAAGCTTTCTTT	CASSLRRGTEAFF
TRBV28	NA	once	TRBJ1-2	TGTGCCAGCAGTACCTTGGGGCTGGGTAACTATGGCTACACCTTC	CASSTLGLGNYGYTF
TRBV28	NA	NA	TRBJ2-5	TGTGCCAGCAGTTTTGGGAGCCAAGAGACCCAGTACTTC	CASSFGSQETQYF
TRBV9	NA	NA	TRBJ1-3	TGTGCCAGCAGCGCAGGGGTTGAGTATGGAAACACCATATATTTT	CASSAGVEYGNTIYF
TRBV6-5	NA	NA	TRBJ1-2	TGTGCCAGCAGTTACTCGGTCCAGGGTGGCTATGGCTACACCTTC	CASSYSVQGGYGYTF
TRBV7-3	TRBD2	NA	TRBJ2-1	TGTGCCAGCAGCTTAATAGCGGGTTACAATGAGCAGTTCTTC	CASSLIAGYNEQFF
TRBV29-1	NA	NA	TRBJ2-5	TGCAGCTGGGGGGGGGCGGCGGACGGCGAGACCCAGTACTTC	CSWGGAADGETQYF
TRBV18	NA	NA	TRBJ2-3	TGTGCCAGCTCCGAGGACAGTAGCACAGATACGCAGTATTTT	CASSEDSSTDTQYF
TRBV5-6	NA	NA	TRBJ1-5	TGTGCCAGCAGCTCCCTCCAGGGGAGCTATAGCAATCAGCCCCAGCATTTT	CASSSLQGSYSNQPQHF
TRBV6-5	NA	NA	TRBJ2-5	TGTGCCAGCAGCCAAAACGGAGAGACCCAGTACTTC	CASSQNGETQYF
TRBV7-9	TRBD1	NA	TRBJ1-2	TGTGCCAGCAGCTTAGACAGGGGGCTTCGAGGCTACACCTTC	CASSLDRGLRGYTF
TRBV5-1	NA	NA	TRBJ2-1	TGCGCCAGCAGCCTTAAGGGGATTTCCTACAATGAGCAGTTCTTC	CASSLKGISYNEQFF
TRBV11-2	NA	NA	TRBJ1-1	TGTGCCAGCAGCTTAGGTAGCGGGGTGAACACTGAAGCTTTCTTT	CASSLGSGVNTEAFF
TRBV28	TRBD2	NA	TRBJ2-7	TGTGCCAGCAGTTTATATACTAGCGGGAGGTACGAGCAGTACTTC	CASSLYTSGRYEQYF
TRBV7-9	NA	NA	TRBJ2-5	TGTGCCAGCAGCTTCCGGGACACGAAGAAAGAGACCCAGTACTTC	CASSFRDTKKETQYF
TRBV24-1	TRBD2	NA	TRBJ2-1	TGTGCCACCAGTGACCCGGGGGGGGGACGGAAGAATGAGCAGTTCTTC	CATSDPGGGRKNEQFF
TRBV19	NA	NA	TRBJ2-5	TGTGCCAGTTCTATAGTTGGGGCCCAAGAGACCCAGTACTTC	CASSIVGAQETQYF
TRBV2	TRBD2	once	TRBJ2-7	TGTGCCAGCAGTCGTGAGGGACTAGCAGTCCACGAGCAGTACTTC	CASSREGLAVHEQYF
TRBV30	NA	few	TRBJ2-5	TGTGCCTGGAGAACCCCAGCAGCGCAAGAGACCCAGTACTTC	CAWRTPAAQETQYF
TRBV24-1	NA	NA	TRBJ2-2	TGTGCCACCAGTGATTCCCGGGCCGGGGAGCTGTTTTTT	CATSDSRAGELFF
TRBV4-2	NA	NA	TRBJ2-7	TGTGCCAGCAGCCAAGTAAAGAGCTCCGTTATCTACGAGCAGTACTTC	CASSQVKSSVIYEQYF
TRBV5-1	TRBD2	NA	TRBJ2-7	TGCGCCAGCAGCTTGGTTGGGACTAGAGGGGCCTACGAGCAGTACTTC	CASSLVGTRGAYEQYF
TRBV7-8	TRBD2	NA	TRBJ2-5	TGTGCCAGCAGCGGGACTAGCGGGTGGTCTCCCCAAGAGACCCAGTACTTC	CASSGTSGWSPQETQYF
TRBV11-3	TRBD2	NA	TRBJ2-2	TGTGCCAGCAGTTCCGGGACTAGCGTAAACACGAACACCGGGGAGCTGTTTTTT	CASSSGTSVNTNTGELFF
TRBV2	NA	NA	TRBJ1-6	TGTGCCAGCACCAGGTCGTATAATTCACCCCTCCACTTT	CASTRSYNSPLHF
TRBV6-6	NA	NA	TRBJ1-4	TGTGCCAGCAGTTACGGTCAGATAACTAATGAAAAACTGTTTTTT	CASSYGQITNEKLFF
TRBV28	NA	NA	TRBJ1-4	TGTGCCAGCAGTTCAGAGGGTGGAAAACTGTTTTTT	CASSSEGGKLFF
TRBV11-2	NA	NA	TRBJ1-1	TGTGCCAGCAGCTTAGTCAGGGCCACTGAAGCTTTCTTT	CASSLVRATEAFF
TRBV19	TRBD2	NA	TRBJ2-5	TGTGCCAGTAGTATATCAGTCCTTAGCGGGAGGGCCGAGGTAGAGACCCAGTACTTC	CASSISVLSGRAEVETQYF
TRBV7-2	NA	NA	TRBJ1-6	TGTGCCAGCAGCTTAGTTAGCGGCAGGCGATCCAATTCACCCCTCCACTTT	CASSLVSGRRSNSPLHF
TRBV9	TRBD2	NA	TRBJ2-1	TGTGCCAGCAGCGTAGTTCAAGCGGGGGCCTACAATGAGCAGTTCTTC	CASSVVQAGAYNEQFF
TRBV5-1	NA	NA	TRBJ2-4	TGCGCCAGCAGCCTCGACACCAAAAACATTCAGTACTTC	CASSLDTKNIQYF
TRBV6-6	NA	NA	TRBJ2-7	TGTGCCAGCAGCTCAGGGGGGATCGAGCAGTACTTC	CASSSGGIEQYF
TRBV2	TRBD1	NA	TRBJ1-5	TGTGCCAGCAGTAAGACTCCGGGACAGCTAATCAATCAGCCCCAGCATTTT	CASSKTPGQLINQPQHF
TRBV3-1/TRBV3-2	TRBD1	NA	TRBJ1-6	TGTGCCAGCAGCCAAGGCAGGGGGCCTCGATCACCCCTCCACTTT	CASSQGRGPRSPLHF
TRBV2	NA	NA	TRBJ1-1	TGTGCCAGCAACAGGAACACTGAAGCTTTCTTT	CASNRNTEAFF